Each of the 21 T cell receptor beta chains below was sequenced from the same sample in a study of molecular identifiers for immune sequencing clone quantification. TCRdb fed the PCR reads into MiXCR, producing one record per CDR3 protein. This sample has a few hundred thousand distinct CDR3 sequences, with about a fifth found just once. Sequencing used naive CD8+ T cells from blood, with Jurkat cell RNA spiked in. As to subset: FACS-sorted CD8+CD4-CCR7+CD45RA+ naive T cells. The receptors come from a human donor in good health. Some libraries in this study had Jurkat cell RNA spiked in.

This clonotype was seen repeatedly, ten times or more. The rearrangement uses TRBV29-1 and TRBJ2-5, with D possibly being TRBD1 or TRBD2 (5 bases each). Trimming cost V 4 bases and J 7 bases, with 13 bases left between them. The length of the CDR3 is 12 residues. CDR1 and CDR2 from the germline V gene are SQVTM and ANQGSEA. The CDR3 loop is CSVVVTGGTQYF. CDR3 coding DNA: TGCAGCGTTGTGGTAACTGGGGGGACCCAGTACTTC.

The chain couples TRBV27 to TRBJ2-3; D unresolved. Per the germline V gene, CDR1 is MNHEY and CDR2 is SMNVEV (reference sequence). This CDR3 is 15 amino acids long. The V end lost 3 bases, the J end lost 0 bases, and 10 bases lay between the germline ends. The CDR3 nucleotides are TGTGCCAGCAGTTTGGATGGACGGAGCACAGATACGCAGTATTTT. Its translation is CASSLDGRSTDTQYF.

This clonotype was observed a few times. The chain couples TRBV10-3 to TRBJ1-5, with 7 bases lining up with TRBD1. The germline V gene has CDR1 ENHRY and CDR2 SYGVKD. J gave up 7 bases and V 3 bases, and 6 bases lay outside the gene matches. This CDR3 spans 14 amino acids. The CDR3 DNA reads TGTGCCATCAGTGATGGTCAGGGGGACCAGCCCCAGCATTTT. Encoded protein: CAISDGQGDQPQHF.

This clonotype was found a few times. CDR3 in DNA: TGTGCCAGCAGCTTAGCGAGTTCAGGGCGGGGTGAAAAACTGTTTTTT. Amino acids: CASSLASSGRGEKLFF. This sequence joins TRBV7-9 and TRBJ1-4; a possible D gene is TRBD1 (5 bases). The CDR3 runs to 16 residues. Germline V CDR1 and CDR2: SEHNR, FQNEAQ (reference sequence). V was clipped by 0 bases and J by 7 bases, with 15 bases between them.

The chain has TRBV7-3 and TRBJ2-3; D may be TRBD2 (5 bases). Trimming took off 2 bases at V and 2 bases at J, with 11 bases between the two ends. The V gene's germline CDR1 is SGHTA and CDR2 FQGTGA. This CDR3 region has 15 residues. CDR3 loop: CASSLYPGTTDTQYF. The CDR3 bases are TGTGCCAGCAGCTTATATCCGGGAACCACAGATACGCAGTATTTT. The variable domain in full, with the rest retrieved from reference TRBV7-3 and TRBJ2-3, is GAGVSQTPSNKVTEKGKYVELRCDPISGHTALYWYRQSLGQGPEFLIYFQGTGAADDSGLPNDRFFAVRPEGSVSTLKIQRTERGDSAVYLCASSLYPGTTDTQYFGPGTRLTVL.

The chain recombines TRBV27 with TRBJ2-3; D unresolved. There are 15 residues in the CDR3. CDR1 is MNHEY, CDR2 SMNVEV, per germline (reference sequence). V shed 2 bases and J shed 2 bases, with 11 bases lying between them. CDR3 coding DNA: TGTGCCAGCAGTTTACGACCGACCTTCACAGATACGCAGTATTTT. Encoded protein: CASSLRPTFTDTQYF.

This chain joins TRBV4-3 and TRBJ2-7; either TRBD1 or TRBD2 may supply D (5 bases each). The CDR3 totals 15 residues. Germline V gene data show CDR1 as LGHNA and CDR2 as YSLEER. Trimming removed 3 bases from V and 3 bases from J, with 15 bases in between. Written as DNA, the CDR3 is TGCGCCAGCAGCCACGAGGGGTCCCGGGGCTACGAGCAGTACTTC. Amino acids: CASSHEGSRGYEQYF.

The table lists this clonotype with many counts. A read error may account for a junction end that differs from germline. This chain joins TRBV4-1 and TRBJ2-7, with D hard to call. The CDR3 runs 13 residues. Germline V CDR1 and CDR2: MGHRA, YSYEKL. This chain's CDR3 is CASSQDGAYEQYF. The CDR3 nucleotides read TGTGCCAGCAGCCAAGATGGGGCCTACGAGCAGTACTTC.

V usage is TRBV30 and J usage is TRBJ2-7; no clear D gene. This CDR3 region has 13 residues. V lost 2 bases to trimming and J lost 3 bases, with 11 bases between them. Germline loops: CDR1 GTSNPN, CDR2 SVGIG (reference sequence). The chain's CDR3 is CAWSWADGYEQYF. For the CDR3, the DNA is TGTGCCTGGAGTTGGGCGGACGGCTACGAGCAGTACTTC.

This clonotype was seen just once. A much larger clone lies a single base off, so this may be a read error. V usage is TRBV2 and J usage is TRBJ2-7; 9 bases line up with TRBD2. Germline CDR1 and CDR2: SNHLY and FYNNEI. The CDR3 is 14 amino acids. The CDR3 DNA sequence: TGTGCCAGCAGTCTAGCGGGGCCCGACTACGAGCAGTGCTTC. It translates to CASSLAGPDYEQCF.

In its sample, this clonotype was seen many times. This chain links TRBV5-4 with TRBJ1-2; D is uncertain. This CDR3 region has 14 residues. Looked up from germline, CDR1 is SGHNT and CDR2 is YYREEE (reference sequence). V was cut by 0 bases and J by 4 bases, with 10 bases left in between. DNA for the CDR3: TGTGCCAGCAGCTTGGATGGGTCGCTCTATGGCTACACCTTC. Protein product: CASSLDGSLYGYTF. The whole variable domain, filled in from reference TRBV5-4 and TRBJ1-2, reads ETGVTQSPTHLIKTRGQQVTLRCSSQSGHNTVSWYQQALGQGPQFIFQYYREEENGRGNFPPRFSGLQFPNYSSELNVNALELDDSALYLCASSLDGSLYGYTFGSGTRLTVV.

This chain uses TRBV29-1 with TRBJ1-2; D unclear. Deletions cut 2 bases from V and 7 bases from J, with 8 bases between. CDR3 length: 11 residues. CDR1 SQVTM and CDR2 ANQGSEA come from the germline V gene. CDR3 in DNA: TGCAGCGTTGAATCTGTCTCTGGCTACACCTTC. As protein: CSVESVSGYTF.

About this clonotype itself: This sequence may be a read error, since a much larger clone differs from it by one base. The CDR3 region has the DNA TGCAGTGCTGACCTTGCCTCACTTAAGAGCTCCTACGAGCAGTACTTC. Translation gives CSADLASLKSSYEQYF. The J gene is TRBJ2-7, the V gene TRBV20-1; D not resolved. The CDR3 covers 16 residues. Per germline, CDR1 DFQATT and CDR2 SNEGSKA (reference sequence). V lost 5 bases and J lost 0, with 20 bases in between.

The chain links TRBV4-3 to TRBJ2-2; TRBD2 matches 8 bases. Losses at the gene ends were 0 bases for V and 5 bases for J; bases not matched to a gene: 11. The CDR3 spans 18 residues. Germline V gene lookup returns CDR1 LGHNA and CDR2 YSLEER. DNA of the CDR3: TGCGCCAGCAGCCAAGACCCCACGGGGGGGACAAATACCGGGGAGCTGTTTTTT. Its translation: CASSQDPTGGTNTGELFF.

About this clonotype itself: A much larger clone lies a single base off, so this may be a read error. The chain recombines TRBV7-9 with TRBJ2-1; tentative D call: TRBD2 (7 bases). Germline V CDR1 and CDR2: SEHNR, FQNEAQ (reference sequence). This CDR3 is 13 amino acids long. Trimming stripped 6 bases from V and 9 bases from J, with 15 bases between. The CDR3, as DNA: TGTGCCAGCAGGTCGGGGGGCGGCAGTGAGCAGTTCTTC. It translates to CASRSGGGSEQFF.

In the case of this clonotype: Possible read error: a much larger clone is one base away. V usage is TRBV28 and J usage is TRBJ2-3, with D maybe TRBD2 (5 bases). CDR1 is MDHEN, CDR2 SYDVKM, per germline. Deletions cut 3 bases from V and 2 bases from J, with 9 bases between. The CDR3 is made up of 14 amino acids. CDR3 amino acids: CASSFKRDTDTQYF. The CDR3 coding sequence is TGTGCCAGCAGTTTCAAACGGGACACAGATACGCAGTATTTT.

This clonotype was detected only once. The rearrangement links TRBV6-2 or TRBV6-3 to TRBJ2-1; the match to TRBD2 covers 10 bases. V shed 0 bases, J shed 13 bases, and the junction held 6 bases outside the gene matches. The V gene's germline CDR1 is MNHEY and CDR2 SVGEGT. The CDR3 totals 14 residues. In DNA, the CDR3 is TGTGCCAGCAGTTACTCGGCTAGCGGGGGCCCACAGTTCTTC. Translation gives CASSYSASGGPQFF.

This clonotype occurred a few times. The gene calls are TRBV10-2 and TRBJ2-7; the D is unclear. The CDR3 consists of 14 residues. Trimming took off 0 bases at V and 0 bases at J, with 6 bases between the two ends. The germline V gene has CDR1 WSHSY and CDR2 SAAADI. This CDR3 is CASSESVNSYEQYF. As DNA, the CDR3 is TGCGCCAGCAGTGAGTCAGTTAACTCCTACGAGCAGTACTTC.

The chain has TRBV5-6 and TRBJ2-7; no definite D call. The CDR3 runs 15 residues. Germline V lookup: CDR1 SGHDT, CDR2 YYEEEE. The ends were cut back, 4 bases at V and 0 bases at J, with 14 bases in the middle. CDR3 amino acids: CASSLWSESSYEQYF. As DNA, the CDR3 is TGTGCCAGCAGCCTTTGGTCAGAGTCCTCCTACGAGCAGTACTTC.

In its sample, this clonotype was seen many times. J is TRBJ1-4 and V is TRBV7-2; no clear D gene. CDR3 length equals 14 residues. CDR1 and CDR2 from the germline V gene are SGHTA and FQGNSA. V was clipped by 5 bases and J by 0 bases, with 7 bases between them. CDR3 protein: CASSIEATNEKLFF. CDR3 DNA sequence: TGTGCCAGCAGCATTGAAGCAACTAATGAAAAACTGTTTTTT. Complete variable domain (other parts from reference TRBV7-2 and TRBJ1-4): GAGVSQSPSNKVTEKGKDVELRCDPISGHTALYWYRQSLGQGLEFLIYFQGNSAPDKSGLPSDRFSAERTGGSVSTLTIQRTQQEDSAVYLCASSIEATNEKLFFGSGTQLSVL.

Regarding this clonotype: It may be a read error: a sequence one base away is much more abundant. Because the CDR3's place on the DNA is in doubt, the DNA is left out and the CDR3 is given as listed by TCRdb. This chain connects TRBV6-5 to TRBJ2-3; the DNA was not used to check the table's D call, TRBD2. The germline V gene encodes CDR1 MNHEY and CDR2 SVGAGI. The CDR3 is made up of 16 amino acids, end residues included. The CDR3 sequence is CASSSAVAMGTDTRYF.